Listed below are T cell receptor beta chains from one sample, sequenced in a study of human T cells and chemical hapten exposure. TCRdb itself ran the RACE reads through MiXCR, one entry per CDR3 protein. This table holds tens of thousands of distinct CDR3 sequences, more than 8% found once. Sequenced here: whole blood, sampled in connection with sensitization to the hapten diphenylcyclopropenone (DPC). The receptors were gathered from a woman aged 35 to 49 with alopecia areata. Some clones in this sample may be carry-over from other donors' samples. Each CDR3 is given with its conserved first and last residue. D genes are given only for firm matches. Rows may omit the clone size; those that give it use once, few, many or a size class.

j_call v_call clone_size d_call cdr3_nt cdr3_aa
TRBJ2-7 TRBV5-1 many . TGCGCCAGCAGCCTCGTGGGGCCCTTCCCTAGGGAGCAGTACTTC CASSLVGPFPREQYF
TRBJ2-5 TRBV20-1 . TRBD1 TGCAGTGCTAGACCGGGACAGGCACCAGAGACCCAGTACTTC CSARPGQAPETQYF
TRBJ2-7 TRBV19 once TRBD1 TGTGCCAGTAGTATAGGCCGAGGGGGCAGGAGCTACGAGCAGTACTTC CASSIGRGGRSYEQYF
TRBJ1-3 TRBV18 many . TGTGCCAGCTCACAAGGACAAACTGGAAACACCATATATTTT CASSQGQTGNTIYF
TRBJ2-1 TRBV7-2 few TRBD2 TGTGCCAGCAGCTCTGGGACTAGCGGGGGCCGTGAGCAGTTCTTC CASSSGTSGGREQFF
TRBJ2-1 TRBV15 few . TGTGCCACCAGCACCGGAGGGGGGGCCTACAATGAGCAGTTCTTC CATSTGGGAYNEQFF
TRBJ2-1 TRBV6-5 few TRBD2 TGTGCCAGCAGGGCGGTACTAGCGGGGAACGGGGGCAATGAGCAGTTCTTC CASRAVLAGNGGNEQFF
TRBJ2-6 TRBV7-6 many . TGTGCCAGCAGCTTAGTCGGGTCAGGCTCTGGGGCCAACGTCCTGACTTTC CASSLVGSGSGANVLTF
TRBJ2-1 TRBV29-1 many TRBD1 TGCAGCGTTGAAGATCAGGGGGCCGAGCAGTTCTTC CSVEDQGAEQFF
TRBJ2-5 TRBV7-8 many TRBD2 TGTGCCAGCAGGCCCCGGGGGGAAGAGACCCAGTACTTC CASRPRGEETQYF
TRBJ1-6 TRBV19 . . TGTGCCAGTAGTATTCCAAATTCACCCCTCCACTTT CASSIPNSPLHF
TRBJ1-4 TRBV5-6 . TRBD1 TGTGCCAGCAGCTCTCTGACCGGGACAGCGGAGGAAAAACTGTTTTTT CASSSLTGTAEEKLFF
TRBJ2-5 TRBV7-8 . . TGTGCCAGCAGCTTCACCTTGGGGGGGGCCGGAGAGACCCAGTACTTC CASSFTLGGAGETQYF
TRBJ1-1 TRBV3-1 many . TGTGCCAGCAGCCAAGCTGGGGAACCTTTCTTT CASSQAGEPFF
TRBJ1-1 TRBV5-1 many . TGCGCCAGCAGTCTCTCCGGCCAGGGGTGGACTGAAGCTTTCTTT CASSLSGQGWTEAFF
TRBJ2-4 TRBV28 many TRBD2 TGTGCCAGCAGGACGGCAGGGAGGGACATTCAGTACTTC CASRTAGRDIQYF
TRBJ1-2 TRBV7-9 few . TGTGCCAGCAGCTTAGAGGCTAACTATGGCTACACCTTC CASSLEANYGYTF
TRBJ2-7 TRBV7-9 few . TGTGCCAGCAGCTTAGTGGCCGGGACCGGGGGACTGCAGTACTTC CASSLVAGTGGLQYF
TRBJ1-1 TRBV29-1 many TRBD1 TGCAGCGTTGCACAGGGGGGAACTGAAGCTTTCTTT CSVAQGGTEAFF
TRBJ1-1 TRBV6-5 few . . CASSPSNVGTGNSFF
TRBJ1-6 TRBV7-2 . . TGTGCCAGCAGCTTAGGTCAGGCTTCACCCCTCCACTTT CASSLGQASPLHF
TRBJ2-7 TRBV4-1 many . TGCGCCAGCAGCCAAGTGGCGGGAAACTCCTACGAGCAGTACTTC CASSQVAGNSYEQYF
TRBJ1-5 TRBV7-2 many . TGTGCCAGCAGCTATCTCGGGCAGCCCCAGCATTTT CASSYLGQPQHF
TRBJ1-2 TRBV5-4 . . TGTGCCAGCAGCTCTCCGGCCAGTCCAGCTCGGGGCTACACCTTC CASSSPASPARGYTF
TRBJ1-1 TRBV5-1 . . TGCGCCAGCACCCTGGAGGGTGCAACTGAAGCTTTCTTT CASTLEGATEAFF
TRBJ2-4 TRBV7-9 many . TGTGCCAGCAGCCAGGTGGACATTCAGTACTTC CASSQVDIQYF
TRBJ1-5 TRBV29-1 few . TGCAGCGCAGGGACGGAAAATCAGCCCCAGCATTTT CSAGTENQPQHF
TRBJ2-7 TRBV7-2 many . TGTGCCAGCAGCTTGGGCGGGGCAGTAGAGCAGTACTTC CASSLGGAVEQYF
TRBJ2-7 TRBV5-1 many TRBD2 TGCGCCAGCACCCTCGGGACTAGCGGGGTTTACGAGCAGTACTTC CASTLGTSGVYEQYF
TRBJ2-5 TRBV5-6 few . TGTGCCAGCAGCCCAAGGACAGTGTACCAAGAGACCCAGTACTTC CASSPRTVYQETQYF
TRBJ1-2 TRBV12-3/TRBV12-4 few . TGTGCCAGCAGTCCCCAAACAGGGACCTATGGCTACACCTTC CASSPQTGTYGYTF
TRBJ1-5 TRBV5-1 many . TGCGCCAGCAGCTTGGGAGACGGGGGTAGGAATCAGCCCCAGCATTTT CASSLGDGGRNQPQHF
TRBJ1-3 TRBV7-9 many TRBD1 TGTGCCAGCAGCACGCCACAGGGGGCTTCTTCTGGAAACACCATATATTTT CASSTPQGASSGNTIYF
TRBJ2-3 TRBV30 . TRBD2 TGTGCCTGGAGTACTCCCGGGACTAGCGTTCCAGATACGCAGTATTTT CAWSTPGTSVPDTQYF
TRBJ1-6 TRBV7-2 many . TGTGCCAGCAGCTCCGACCGATTTTCACCCCTCCACTTT CASSSDRFSPLHF
TRBJ2-1 TRBV7-2 many TRBD1 TGTGCCAGCAGCTTAGAAACAGGGGTCTACAATGAGCAGTTCTTC CASSLETGVYNEQFF
TRBJ2-1 TRBV4-3 many . TGCGCCAGCAGCCAAGAAGATGGACTCAATTCCATATTAGTTATCCCTGGTGAGCAGTTCTTC CASSQEDGLNSILVIPGEQFF
TRBJ2-1 TRBV4-3 . TRBD2 TGCGCCAGCAGCCAAGTAGCGGGGAGTCCCTACAATGAGCAGTTCTTC CASSQVAGSPYNEQFF
TRBJ2-7 TRBV20-1 . . TGCAGCGCGCGCAGGGTTAGCAACGAGCAGTACTTC CSARRVSNEQYF
TRBJ1-2 TRBV7-9 many . TGTGCCAGCAGCTTAGCGCAAACTAACTATGGCTACACCTTC CASSLAQTNYGYTF